This T cell receptor (beta chain) originates from a study of T cells in Graves' hyperthyroidism and ophthalmopathy. This clonotype occurred many times. Its matching antigen is unknown. RNA transcripts were the template for amplifying TCR beta CDR3 regions. First-round RT-PCR of the TCR CDR3 relied on the HTBI primer set. TCRdb reanalysed the multiplex PCR reads using MiXCR and keeps one entry per CDR3 protein. The sample carries 650,000 to 850,000 distinct CDR3 sequences, about 19% recorded once. With 0 bases clipped from V and 6 bases from J, the junction kept 5 bases outside the gene matches. CDR3 length: 16 residues. Findings and limits, study-wide: Most expanded thyroid clonotypes above 0.001 recurred in blood.

This chain uses TRBV12-3 or TRBV12-4 with TRBJ1-5, with 10 bases aligning to TRBD1. The receptor was isolated from a woman between 50 and 59 years old with Graves' hyperthyroidism that later progressed to Graves' ophthalmopathy. The source material was blood. The CDR3 spells CASSLARTGGRQPQHF. The CDR3 region has the DNA TGTGCCAGCAGTTTAGCGCGGACAGGGGGTCGTCAGCCCCAGCATTTT.